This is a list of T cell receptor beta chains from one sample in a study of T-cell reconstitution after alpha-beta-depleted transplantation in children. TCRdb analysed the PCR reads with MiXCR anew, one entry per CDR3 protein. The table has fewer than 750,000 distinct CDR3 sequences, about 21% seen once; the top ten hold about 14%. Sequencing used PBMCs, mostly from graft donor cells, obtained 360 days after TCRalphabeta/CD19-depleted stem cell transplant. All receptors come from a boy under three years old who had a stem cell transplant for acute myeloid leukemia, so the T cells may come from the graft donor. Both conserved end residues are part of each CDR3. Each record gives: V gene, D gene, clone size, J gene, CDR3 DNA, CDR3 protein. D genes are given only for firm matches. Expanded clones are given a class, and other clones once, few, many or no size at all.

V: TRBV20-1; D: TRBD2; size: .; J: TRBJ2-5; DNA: TGCAGTGCTGGGGATGGGTCGGGGGGGCGAGAGACCCAGTACTTC; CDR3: CSAGDGSGGRETQYF
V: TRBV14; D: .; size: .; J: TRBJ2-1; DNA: TGTGCCAGCAGCCAAATCGGGTCCTACAATGAGCAGTTCTTC; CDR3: CASSQIGSYNEQFF
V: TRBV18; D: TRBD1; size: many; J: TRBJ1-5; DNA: TGTGCCAGCTCGGACAGGGTGGGTAATCAGCCCCAGCATTTT; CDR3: CASSDRVGNQPQHF
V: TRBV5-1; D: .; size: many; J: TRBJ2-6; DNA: TGCGCCAGCAGCTTGGTGGCAGGAGTTGCTGGGGCCAACGTCCTGACTTTC; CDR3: CASSLVAGVAGANVLTF
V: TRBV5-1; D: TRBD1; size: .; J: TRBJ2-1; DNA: TGCGCCAGCAGCTTGGAAGGGGACAGGCTAGGTGAGCAGTTCTTC; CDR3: CASSLEGDRLGEQFF
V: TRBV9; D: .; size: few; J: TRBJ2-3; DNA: TGTGCCAGCAGCGTAATAGCGCGATCCTCAGATACGCAGTATTTT; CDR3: CASSVIARSSDTQYF
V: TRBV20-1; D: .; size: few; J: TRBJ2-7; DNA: TGCAGTGCTAGTTTAACTGCCATGAGTAACGAGCAGTACTTC; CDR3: CSASLTAMSNEQYF
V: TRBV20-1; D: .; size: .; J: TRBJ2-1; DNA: TGCAGTGCTAGAGACGCTTTCTGGAATGAGCAGTTCTTC; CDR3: CSARDAFWNEQFF
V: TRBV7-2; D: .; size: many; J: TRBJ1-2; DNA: TGTGCCAGCAGCTTAAGAGGGCAGCGGAGTAATGGCTACACCTTC; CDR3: CASSLRGQRSNGYTF
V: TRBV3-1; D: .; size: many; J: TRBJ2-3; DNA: TGTGCCAGCAGCCAAGATGGCACATTTTACGACCGGCAGTATTTT; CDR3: CASSQDGTFYDRQYF
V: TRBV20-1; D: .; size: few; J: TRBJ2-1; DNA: TGCAGTGCTAGAGATCCCGAAAACCGCTACAATGAGCAGTTCTTC; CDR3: CSARDPENRYNEQFF
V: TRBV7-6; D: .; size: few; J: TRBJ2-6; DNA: TGTGCCAGCAGCTTAGTAATTGCAGGGGTACGTGGGGCCAACGTCCTGACTTTC; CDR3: CASSLVIAGVRGANVLTF
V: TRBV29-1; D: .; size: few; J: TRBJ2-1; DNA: TGCAGCGTGGAGGGGTTGGGGGGGCGACTAAATGAGCAGTTCTTC; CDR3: CSVEGLGGRLNEQFF
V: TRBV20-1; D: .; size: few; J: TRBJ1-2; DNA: TGCAGTGCTAGCCCAGGGCTTAACTATGGCTACACCTTC; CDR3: CSASPGLNYGYTF
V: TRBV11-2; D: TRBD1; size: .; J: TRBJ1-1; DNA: TGTGCCAGCAGCTTATGGACAGGGGCGAACACTGAAGCTTTCTTT; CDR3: CASSLWTGANTEAFF
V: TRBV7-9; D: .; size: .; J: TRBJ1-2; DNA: TGTGCCACCGAGATCTCAACAGGAATTGGATCTGGCTACACCTTC; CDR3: CATEISTGIGSGYTF
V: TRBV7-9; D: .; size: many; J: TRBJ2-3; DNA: TGTGCCAGCAGCAACACAGGGTCTAGCACAGATACGCAGTATTTT; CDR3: CASSNTGSSTDTQYF
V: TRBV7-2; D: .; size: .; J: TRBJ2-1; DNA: TGTGCCGGAGTAGAGGAGGGACTCTCCTACAATGAGCAGTTCTTC; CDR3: CAGVEEGLSYNEQFF
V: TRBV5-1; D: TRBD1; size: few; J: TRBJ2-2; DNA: TGCGCCAGCAGCTTGGTCGGGACAGGGATTTTCGTGAACACCGGGGAGCTGTTTTTT; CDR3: CASSLVGTGIFVNTGELFF
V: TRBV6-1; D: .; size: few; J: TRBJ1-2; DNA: TGTGCCAGCAGTGAAACTCGGCCTACAGGGAAGGTCTATGGCTACACCTTC; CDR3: CASSETRPTGKVYGYTF
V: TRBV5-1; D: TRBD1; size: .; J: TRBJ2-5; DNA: TGCGCCAGCAGCCCGCAATCCGGGACAGGCCAAGAGACCCAGTACTTC; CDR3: CASSPQSGTGQETQYF
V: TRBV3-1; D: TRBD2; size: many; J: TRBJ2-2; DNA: TGTGCCAGCAGTGCAGCACTAGCGGGGGTCACCGGGGAGCTGTTTTTT; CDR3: CASSAALAGVTGELFF
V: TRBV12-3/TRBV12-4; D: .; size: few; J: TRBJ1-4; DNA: TGTGCCAGCAGTCTACACCCGGCAACTAATGAAAAACTGTTTTTT; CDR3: CASSLHPATNEKLFF
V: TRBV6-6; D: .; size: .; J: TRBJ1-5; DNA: TGTGCCGCGGGGCCCGGGAACCAGCCCCAGCATTTT; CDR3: CAAGPGNQPQHF
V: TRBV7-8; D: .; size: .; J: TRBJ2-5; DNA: TGTGCCAGCCTAAGAGGGGGGCAGAGGACCCAGTACTTC; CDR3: CASLRGGQRTQYF
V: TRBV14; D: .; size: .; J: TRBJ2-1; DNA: TGTGCCAGCAGCCAAGACTCGGGGTTCTACAATGAGCAGTTCTTC; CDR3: CASSQDSGFYNEQFF
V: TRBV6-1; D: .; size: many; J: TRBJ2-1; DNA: TGTGCCAGCAGAATTAAGCAATACGGGGAGCAGTTCTTC; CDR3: CASRIKQYGEQFF
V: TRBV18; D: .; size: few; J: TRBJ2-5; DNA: TGTGCCAGCTCACCTAATGGGAAGGAAGGGGAGACCCAGTACTTC; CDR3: CASSPNGKEGETQYF
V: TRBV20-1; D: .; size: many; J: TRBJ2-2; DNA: TGCAGTGCTAGAGATGACGTGTCAGGGGTATCCGGGGAGCTGTTTTTT; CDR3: CSARDDVSGVSGELFF
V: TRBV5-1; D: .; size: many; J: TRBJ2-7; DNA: TGCGCCAGCAGGCTGGAAGGACTACGGGGGGCCGAGCAGTACTTC; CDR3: CASRLEGLRGAEQYF
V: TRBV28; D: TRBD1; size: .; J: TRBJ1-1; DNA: TGTGCCAGCAGTTTTGCAGGGGGCGCGGACGCTAGAGCTTTCTTT; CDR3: CASSFAGGADARAFF
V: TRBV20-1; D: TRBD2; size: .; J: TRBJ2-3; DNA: TGCAGTGTCCAGCAAGCGGGGCGCACAGATACGCAGTATTTT; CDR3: CSVQQAGRTDTQYF
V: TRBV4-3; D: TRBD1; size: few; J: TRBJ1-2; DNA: TGCGCCAGCAGCCAAGACACAGGGGTTATTGGCTATGGCTACACCTTC; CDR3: CASSQDTGVIGYGYTF
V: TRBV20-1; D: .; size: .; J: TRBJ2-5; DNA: TGCAGTGCTAGAGGGGGGGGCGTGACGGCCCAAGAGACCCAGTACTTC; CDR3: CSARGGGVTAQETQYF
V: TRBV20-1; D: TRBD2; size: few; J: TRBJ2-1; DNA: TGCAGTGCTAGAGATGGAAGCGGGGGGGCCGGTGAGCAGTTCTTC; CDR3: CSARDGSGGAGEQFF
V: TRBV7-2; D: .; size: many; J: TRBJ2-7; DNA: TGTGCCAGCAGCCGACCAGAGGGCCATAACGAGCAGTACTTC; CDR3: CASSRPEGHNEQYF
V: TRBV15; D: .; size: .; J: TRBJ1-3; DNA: TGTGCCACCAGCAGAGATCGGGCAGACGGAAACACCATATATTTT; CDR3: CATSRDRADGNTIYF
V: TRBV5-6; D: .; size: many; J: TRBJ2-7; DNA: TGTGCCAGCAGCCCTATCATGCGTTCCTCTTACGAGCAGTACTTC; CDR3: CASSPIMRSSYEQYF
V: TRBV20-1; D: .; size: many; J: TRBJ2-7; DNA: TGCAGTGCTAGAAGACAGAGGAGCTCCTACGAGCAGTACTTC; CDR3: CSARRQRSSYEQYF
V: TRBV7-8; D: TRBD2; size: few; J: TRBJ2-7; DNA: TGTGCCAGCAGCTTAGAGCCGGGGGGGCTATACGAGCAGTACTTC; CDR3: CASSLEPGGLYEQYF
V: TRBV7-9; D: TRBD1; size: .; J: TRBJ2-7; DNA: TGTGCCAGCAGCGGGTCCGGGACAGGGTGGTACGAGCAGTACTTC; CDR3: CASSGSGTGWYEQYF
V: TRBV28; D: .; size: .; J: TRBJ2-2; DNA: TGTGCCATGGGCCCCGCGCTCCGCACCGGGGAGCTGTTTTTT; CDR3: CAMGPALRTGELFF
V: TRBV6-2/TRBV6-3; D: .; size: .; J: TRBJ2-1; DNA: TGTGCCAGCAGCCCAGCGTCGGGGAATGATGAGCAGTTCTTC; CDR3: CASSPASGNDEQFF
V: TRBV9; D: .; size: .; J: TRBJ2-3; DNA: TGTGCCAGCAGCGTAGCGGGGCACACAGATACGCAGTATTTT; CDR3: CASSVAGHTDTQYF
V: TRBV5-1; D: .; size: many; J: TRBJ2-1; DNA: TGCGCCAGCAGCTGGGGGGGGCAGAGCAATGAGCAGTTCTTC; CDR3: CASSWGGQSNEQFF
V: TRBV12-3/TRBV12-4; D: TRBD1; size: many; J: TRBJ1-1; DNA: TGTGCCAGCAGTCCGCGACAGGGCATGACTGAAGCTTTCTTT; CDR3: CASSPRQGMTEAFF
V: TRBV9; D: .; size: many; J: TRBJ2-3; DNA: TGTGCCAGCAGCGTAGGGGTGGGGGGGACAGGAGATACGCAGTATTTT; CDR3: CASSVGVGGTGDTQYF